These 4 T cell receptor beta chains were sequenced from one sample in a study of OX40 agonist ivuxolimab in advanced cancers. The protocol was immunoSEQ multiplex PCR, while the TCRdb copy is restricted to in-frame clones and leaves out a portion. The sample lists 70,000 to 100,000 clones, 70% to 90% seen once, with over 7% in the top ten. The sequenced sample was CD4+ or CD8+ T cells sorted from blood, obtained in a trial of the OX40 agonist ivuxolimab. The receptors derive from an adult with an advanced solid tumor such as melanoma, head and neck, liver or kidney cancer.

This clone showed up just a few times. The chain has TRBV28 and TRBJ1-2, with TRBD1 matching over 8 bases. Trimming cost V 6 bases and J 5 bases; bases outside gene matches: 14. The CDR3 extends over 16 amino acids. Germline-derived CDR1 and CDR2 are MDHEN and SYDVKM. CDR3 sequence: CASRRGGQGVTYGYTF. CDR3 DNA sequence: TGTGCCAGCAGACGAGGCGGACAGGGAGTTACGTATGGCTACACCTTC.

This clone has just one count. J is TRBJ2-1 and V is TRBV7-2; 14 bases are shared with TRBD2. This CDR3 has 17 amino acids. V lost 4 bases, J lost 2 bases, and 4 bases stayed unmatched. Looked up from germline, CDR1 is SGHTA and CDR2 is FQGNSA. The CDR3 here is CASSSGLAGVTYNEQFF. CDR3 DNA sequence: TGTGCCAGCAGCTCGGGACTAGCGGGAGTAACCTACAATGAGCAGTTCTTC.

V gene TRBV30 combines with J gene TRBJ1-4, with D possibly being TRBD1 (6 bases). Trimming removed 3 bases at V and 9 bases at J, with 11 bases between. This CDR3 has 12 amino acids. CDR1 is GTSNPN and CDR2 is SVGIG in the germline V gene (reference sequence). In DNA form, the CDR3 reads TGTGCCTGGAGCGCGACAGGACAAAAACTGTTTTTT. Amino acid sequence: CAWSATGQKLFF.

The gene calls are TRBV30 and TRBJ1-6; D not certain. CDR3 size: 12 residues. The V and J ends lost 0 bases and 15 bases respectively, with 12 bases between them. The germline gives CDR1 GTSNPN, CDR2 SVGIG (reference sequence). CDR3 sequence: CAWSVNEGFLHF. The CDR3 DNA reads TGTGCCTGGAGTGTAAATGAGGGATTCCTCCACTTT.